These T cell receptor beta chains were read from a single sample in a study of cytomegalovirus exposure and HLA in healthy donors. The data were produced by immunoSEQ multiplex PCR, yet TCRdb's version contains in-frame clones alone and is incomplete. The data hold some 150,000 clones, with around 90% observed a single time. The sample consisted of PBMCs. These TCRs come from a man aged 18 to 30 in good health and CMV-seropositive. Both conserved end residues are part of each CDR3. The order of the fields is D gene, clone size, J gene, V gene, CDR3 protein, CDR3 DNA. The D gene is left open where the match is weak. A row's size may be missing; if present it is once, few, many or a size class.

d_call: .; clone_size: once; j_call: TRBJ1-4; v_call: TRBV5-6; cdr3_aa: CASSPYTGFLREKLFF; cdr3_nt: TGTGCCAGCAGCCCGTACACAGGGTTTTTAAGGGAAAAACTGTTTTTT
d_call: .; clone_size: .; j_call: TRBJ1-2; v_call: TRBV5-1; cdr3_aa: CATILMGWRQQSNYGYTF; cdr3_nt: TGCGCCACCATTCTTATGGGGTGGAGGCAGCAATCTAACTATGGCTACACCTTC
d_call: .; clone_size: .; j_call: TRBJ1-3; v_call: TRBV7-7; cdr3_aa: CASSLAHGVTGNTIYF; cdr3_nt: TGTGCTAGCAGCTTAGCCCACGGTGTAACTGGAAACACCATATATTTT
d_call: TRBD1; clone_size: .; j_call: TRBJ2-5; v_call: TRBV11-1; cdr3_aa: CASSLFRTGGRETQYF; cdr3_nt: TGTGCCAGCAGCTTGTTCCGGACAGGGGGCCGGGAGACCCAGTACTTC
d_call: .; clone_size: .; j_call: TRBJ2-1; v_call: TRBV15; cdr3_aa: CATSSSKSGGTPWNEQFF; cdr3_nt: TGTGCCACCAGCAGCTCCAAAAGTGGCGGGACGCCGTGGAATGAGCAGTTCTTC
d_call: .; clone_size: .; j_call: TRBJ1-6; v_call: TRBV28; cdr3_aa: CASSGQGGNSPLHF; cdr3_nt: TGTGCCAGCAGTGGCCAGGGTGGTAATTCACCCCTCCACTTT
d_call: .; clone_size: .; j_call: TRBJ2-7; v_call: TRBV7-6; cdr3_aa: CASSLARDSPGVYEQYF; cdr3_nt: TGTGCCAGCAGCTTAGCGAGGGACAGTCCGGGGGTCTACGAGCAGTACTTC
d_call: TRBD2; clone_size: .; j_call: TRBJ2-7; v_call: TRBV11-2; cdr3_aa: CASSWSGGNDEQYF; cdr3_nt: TGTGCCAGCAGCTGGTCGGGGGGGAACGACGAGCAGTACTTC
d_call: .; clone_size: .; j_call: TRBJ2-5; v_call: TRBV2; cdr3_aa: CASSGGSETQYF; cdr3_nt: TGTGCCAGCAGTGGAGGGTCCGAGACCCAGTACTTC
d_call: TRBD2; clone_size: .; j_call: TRBJ2-1; v_call: TRBV7-2; cdr3_aa: CASSTTSGVVNEQFF; cdr3_nt: TGTGCCAGCAGCACCACTAGCGGGGTGGTGAATGAGCAGTTCTTC
d_call: TRBD1; clone_size: .; j_call: TRBJ1-2; v_call: TRBV5-1; cdr3_aa: CASSLSGTGHYGYTF; cdr3_nt: TGCGCCAGCAGCTTGTCCGGGACAGGGCACTATGGCTACACCTTC
d_call: TRBD2; clone_size: once; j_call: TRBJ2-3; v_call: TRBV5-1; cdr3_aa: CASSVAPGGDTQYF; cdr3_nt: TGCGCCAGCAGCGTCGCCCCGGGGGGAGATACGCAGTATTTT
d_call: .; clone_size: .; j_call: TRBJ1-1; v_call: TRBV6-5; cdr3_aa: CASRPPAGTEAFF; cdr3_nt: TGTGCCAGCAGACCCCCGGCGGGGACTGAAGCTTTCTTT
d_call: .; clone_size: few; j_call: TRBJ1-6; v_call: TRBV7-9; cdr3_aa: CASTRDLNSPLHF; cdr3_nt: TGTGCCAGCACGCGGGACCTCAATTCACCCCTCCACTTT
d_call: TRBD1; clone_size: once; j_call: TRBJ2-7; v_call: TRBV6-1; cdr3_aa: CASSEPGQGYEQYF; cdr3_nt: TGTGCCAGCAGTGAGCCGGGACAGGGCTACGAGCAGTACTTC
d_call: TRBD1; clone_size: .; j_call: TRBJ1-1; v_call: TRBV4-1; cdr3_aa: CASSIRQGAKYTEAFF; cdr3_nt: TGCGCCAGCAGCATCCGACAGGGGGCGAAGTACACTGAAGCTTTCTTT